One sample yielded the 17 T cell receptor beta chains listed below, sequenced in a study of blood T cell repertoires in COVID-19. Produced via immunoSEQ multiplex PCR; TCRdb's table is partial and in-frame only. Of under 200,000 clones listed, 75% to 95% are singletons. Sequencing input: peripheral blood. The receptor set was obtained from a man aged 50 to 59 with acute or convalescent COVID-19.

The J gene is TRBJ2-2, the V gene TRBV18, with 7 bases lining up with TRBD1. Trimming took 0 bases from V and 1 from J; bases not matched to a gene: 2. This CDR3 has 16 residues. Looked up from germline, CDR1 is KGHSH and CDR2 is LQKENI. CDR3 bases: TGTGCCAGCTCACCACCCGGGACAGTGAACACCGGGGAGCTGTTTTTT. Its translation is CASSPPGTVNTGELFF.

The chain combines TRBV5-5 with TRBJ1-1; a weak D match, TRBD1 (6 bases). CDR1 is SGHKS and CDR2 is YYEKEE in the germline V gene (reference sequence). The CDR3 is made up of 16 amino acids. Trimming removed 0 bases from V and 0 bases from J, with 12 bases in between. The CDR3 spells CASSLAPWGLNTEAFF. CDR3 bases: TGTGCCAGCAGCTTGGCACCGTGGGGGCTGAACACTGAAGCTTTCTTT.

The V gene is TRBV18, the J gene TRBJ2-7, with TRBD1 matching over 7 bases. The germline CDR1 and CDR2 sequences are KGHSH and LQKENI. J gave up 7 bases and V 6 bases, and 18 bases lay outside the gene matches. CDR3 size: 16 residues. The CDR3 DNA sequence: TGTGCCAGCTCCCTGAGGGACAGTCCCTCGGTGGGGGAGCAGTACTTC. It specifies CASSLRDSPSVGEQYF.

This clone was detected only a few times. This chain joins TRBV7-2 and TRBJ1-2; tentatively, D is TRBD1 (5 bases). Germline assignment: CDR1 SGHTA and CDR2 FQGNSA. The V and J ends lost 7 bases and 7 bases respectively, with 19 bases between them. The CDR3 length is 14 residues. The CDR3 protein is CASTSGLRGFGYTF. The CDR3 nucleotides are TGTGCCAGCACCTCAGGGTTAAGGGGCTTTGGCTACACCTTC.

The rearrangement uses TRBV19 and TRBJ1-2, with D possibly TRBD1 on 5 matching bases. The CDR3 consists of 12 residues. The V end lost 3 bases, the J end lost 8 bases, and 10 bases lay between the germline ends. Germline assignment: CDR1 LNHDA and CDR2 SQIVND (reference sequence). The CDR3 DNA follows: TGTGCCAGTAGTATGTCGGGGGTCGGCTACACCTTC. Translated, it gives CASSMSGVGYTF.

This clone came up once. V is TRBV11-3 and J is TRBJ1-5; D might be TRBD1 (6 bases). This CDR3 contains 18 residues. Germline CDR1 is SGHNT and CDR2 is YENEEA. Trimming stripped 1 base from V and 2 bases from J, with 18 bases between. As DNA, the CDR3 is TGTGCCAGCAGCTTAGCCCCAAACAGGGAAAGGCGCAATCAGCCCCAGCATTTT. It yields the protein CASSLAPNRERRNQPQHF.

V gene TRBV6-1 combines with J gene TRBJ1-6, with D perhaps matching TRBD1 (5 bases). From germline, CDR1 is MNHNS and CDR2 SASEGT. Trimming took off 3 bases at V and 3 bases at J, with 24 bases between the two ends. The CDR3 contains 20 residues. CDR3 sequence: CASSEGRLWDWEGYNSPLHF. The CDR3 DNA reads TGTGCCAGCAGTGAGGGCCGTCTGTGGGACTGGGAGGGCTATAATTCACCCCTCCACTTT.

The rearrangement uses TRBV11-3 and TRBJ2-5, with 9 positions matching TRBD1. The V segment lost 4 bases and the J segment 7 bases; nucleotides outside the gene matches: 7. Germline CDR1 reads SGHNT; CDR2 reads YENEEA. The CDR3 has 14 residues. The CDR3 protein is CASSSGQGRGTQYF. The CDR3 nucleotides are TGTGCCAGCAGCTCCGGACAGGGGAGGGGGACCCAGTACTTC.

The sample holds one count of this clone. This chain uses TRBV3-1 (or the pseudogene TRBV3-2) with TRBJ2-7, with D perhaps matching TRBD2 (6 bases). Per germline, CDR1 LGHDT and CDR2 YNNKEL (reference sequence). V lost 7 bases, J lost 2 bases, and 18 bases lay in between. This CDR3 region has 15 residues. The CDR3 spells CASTGQRVLPYEQYF. In DNA form, the CDR3 reads TGTGCCAGCACGGGTCAGCGGGTTCTGCCCTACGAGCAGTACTTC.

The chain carries TRBV27 and TRBJ1-1; D not resolved. Germline V gives CDR1 MNHEY, CDR2 SMNVEV (reference sequence). This CDR3 spans 13 amino acids. V was cut by 7 bases and J by 2 bases, with 11 bases left in between. CDR3 protein: CASNSGGNTEAFF. In DNA form, the CDR3 reads TGTGCCAGCAACTCGGGTGGCAACACTGAAGCTTTCTTT.

The chain links TRBV5-6 to TRBJ1-2; the match to TRBD1 covers 7 bases. The CDR3 totals 14 residues. Trimming removed 3 bases from V and 0 bases from J; junction bases left unmatched: 2. Per the germline V gene, CDR1 is SGHDT and CDR2 is YYEEEE. The CDR3 DNA reads as TGTGCCAGCAGCTGGGACAGAGCTAACTATGGCTACACCTTC. Encoded protein: CASSWDRANYGYTF. Full variable domain (outside the CDR3, taken from reference TRBV5-6 and TRBJ1-2): DAGVTQSPTHLIKTRGQQVTLRCSPKSGHDTVSWYQQALGQGPQFIFQYYEEEERQRGNFPDRFSGHQFPNYSSELNVNALLLGDSALYLCASSWDRANYGYTFGSGTRLTVV.

This chain connects TRBV5-1 to TRBJ2-2; 7 nucleotides line up with TRBD1. With 4 bases clipped from V and 1 base from J, the junction kept 7 bases outside the gene matches. The CDR3 has 16 residues. Germline CDR1 is SGHRS and CDR2 is YFSETQ. The CDR3 region is CASSPPRTGNTGELFF. CDR3 sequence (DNA): TGCGCCAGCAGCCCGCCGAGGACAGGGAACACCGGGGAGCTGTTTTTT.

V and J are TRBV27 and TRBJ2-1; 10 bases map to TRBD2. Germline V lookup: CDR1 MNHEY, CDR2 SMNVEV (reference sequence). The CDR3 contains 15 residues. V was pared by 5 bases and J by 3 bases, with 4 bases of the junction left unmatched. The CDR3 bases are TGTGCCAGCAGTCCAACTAGCGGGATCTACAATGAGCAGTTCTTC. Its translation: CASSPTSGIYNEQFF.

The chain joins TRBV7-9 to TRBJ2-5; 12 bases match TRBD1. J was trimmed by 3 bases and V by 7 bases; bases with no gene match: 15. Germline-derived CDR1 and CDR2 are SEHNR and FQNEAQ (reference sequence). The CDR3 extends over 18 amino acids. The CDR3 sequence is CASTLGQGAIFAKETQYF. DNA of the CDR3: TGTGCCAGCACCTTGGGACAGGGGGCGATTTTTGCCAAAGAGACCCAGTACTTC.

The V and J genes are TRBV6-6 and TRBJ2-2; D perhaps matches TRBD2 (5 bases). CDR3 length: 15 amino acids. V lost 7 bases and J lost 1, with 13 bases in between. From germline, CDR1 is MNHNY and CDR2 SVGAGI (reference sequence). CDR3 in amino acids: CASMRVGVNTGELFF. For the CDR3, the DNA is TGTGCCAGCATGAGGGTTGGAGTGAACACCGGGGAGCTGTTTTTT.

The gene calls are TRBV11-2 and TRBJ1-3, with 9 bases aligning to TRBD1. The CDR3 covers 15 residues. The germline V gene encodes CDR1 SGHAT and CDR2 FQNNGV. Trimming removed 4 bases from V and 2 bases from J; junction bases left unmatched: 3. The CDR3: CASSSQGAPGNTIYF. CDR3 nucleotides: TGTGCCAGCAGCTCACAGGGGGCGCCTGGAAACACCATATATTTT.

This chain uses TRBV28 with TRBJ2-1, with 7 bases aligning to TRBD1. The germline gives CDR1 MDHEN, CDR2 SYDVKM. The CDR3 sequence is 14 residues long. Unmatched junction bases numbered 9, after V lost 6 bases and J lost 7 bases. The CDR3 protein is CASREGQEKNEQFF. The CDR3 bases are TGTGCCAGCAGGGAAGGACAGGAGAAGAATGAGCAGTTCTTC.